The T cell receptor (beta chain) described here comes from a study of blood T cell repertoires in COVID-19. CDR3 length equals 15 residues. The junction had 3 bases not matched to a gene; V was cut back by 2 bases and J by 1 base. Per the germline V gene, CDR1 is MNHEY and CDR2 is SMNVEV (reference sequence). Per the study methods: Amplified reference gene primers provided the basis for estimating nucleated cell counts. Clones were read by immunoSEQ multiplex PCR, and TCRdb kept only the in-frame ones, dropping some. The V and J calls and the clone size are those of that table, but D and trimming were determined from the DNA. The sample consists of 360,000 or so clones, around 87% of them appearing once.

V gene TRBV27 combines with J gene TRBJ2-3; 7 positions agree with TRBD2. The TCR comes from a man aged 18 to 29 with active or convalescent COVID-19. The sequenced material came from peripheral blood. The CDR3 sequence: CASSLLAGGTDTQYF. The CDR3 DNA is TGTGCCAGCAGTTTACTGGCGGGAGGCACAGATACGCAGTATTTT.